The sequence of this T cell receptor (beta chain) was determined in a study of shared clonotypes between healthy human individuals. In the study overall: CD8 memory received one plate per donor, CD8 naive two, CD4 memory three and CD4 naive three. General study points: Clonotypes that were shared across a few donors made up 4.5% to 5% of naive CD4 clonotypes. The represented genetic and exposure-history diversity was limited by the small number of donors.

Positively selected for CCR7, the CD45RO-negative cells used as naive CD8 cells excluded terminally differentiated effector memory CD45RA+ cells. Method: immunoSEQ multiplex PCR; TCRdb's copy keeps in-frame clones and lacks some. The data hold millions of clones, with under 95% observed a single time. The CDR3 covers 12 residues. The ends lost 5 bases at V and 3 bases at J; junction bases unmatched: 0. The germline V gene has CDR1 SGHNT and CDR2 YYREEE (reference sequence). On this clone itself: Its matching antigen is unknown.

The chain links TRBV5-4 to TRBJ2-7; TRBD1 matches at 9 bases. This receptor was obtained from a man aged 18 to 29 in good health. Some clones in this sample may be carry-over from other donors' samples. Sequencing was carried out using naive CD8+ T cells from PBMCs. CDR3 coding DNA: TGTGCCAGCAGGGACAGGGGCTACGAGCAGTACTTC. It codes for CASRDRGYEQYF.